This T cell receptor (beta chain) came from a study of control samples from healthy donors and cancer patients. CDR1 MNHEY and CDR2 SVGAGI come from the germline V gene. This CDR3 comprises 13 residues. V lost 5 bases, J lost 14 bases, and 19 bases lay in between. TCRdb's copy holds only in-frame clones and misses some; the assay was immunoSEQ multiplex PCR. This table holds approximately 44,000 clones, 70% found once. Sequenced: formalin-fixed, paraffin-embedded tissue. V is TRBV6-5 and J is TRBJ2-1; no clear D. The sequence was obtained from a male donor with melanoma. For the CDR3, the DNA is TGTGCCAGCAGTACCGGAGAATTTAGGTCTGAGTTCTTC. This translates into CASSTGEFRSEFF.